This T cell receptor beta chain derives from a study of blood T cells in healthy people across ages. Next came a second PCR, run for about 7 to 12 cycles, which used a sample-barcoded 5' primer along with a J-beta primer mix. Using its own MiXCR run on the 5' RACE reads, TCRdb lists one record per CDR3 protein. The table lists 1.5 million to 2 million distinct CDR3 sequences, 28% of them singletons, with around 7.7% in the top ten. The V and J ends lost 1 base and 3 bases, in that order; junction bases with no gene match: 4. Per the germline V gene, CDR1 is LGHDT and CDR2 is YNNKEL (reference sequence). The CDR3 is 16 residues long.

The genes are TRBV3-1 and TRBJ2-1; 9 positions agree with TRBD2. Input material: blood. This clonotype originated in a woman aged 25 to 45 in good health. Written as DNA, the CDR3 is TGTGCCAGCAGCCAAGGGGGACTAGCACTCTACAATGAGCAGTTCTTC. The encoded protein is CASSQGGLALYNEQFF.